Listed below are T cell receptor beta chains from one sample, sequenced in a study of cytomegalovirus exposure and HLA in healthy donors. Repertoires were generated with immunoSEQ multiplex PCR, while TCRdb's copy carries only in-frame clones and drops some. The sample has roughly 120,000 clones; 15% to 17% are singletons. The specimen sequenced was PBMCs. The receptor source for this set is a young woman in good health and CMV-seronegative. The CDR3 runs from the conserved cysteine through the conserved F or W. The D gene is left open where the match is weak. Clone size is shown for a subset of rows, as once, few, many or a class of expanded clone.

v_call	clone_size	j_call	d_call	cdr3_nt	cdr3_aa
TRBV30	few	TRBJ2-3	TRBD1	TGTGCCTGGAGGGGACAGGGGGTAACAGATACGCAGTATTTT	CAWRGQGVTDTQYF
TRBV7-8	few	TRBJ1-2	TRBD1	TGTGCCAGCAGCTCTGTGGGGACAGGGAGATCCAACGGCTACACCTTC	CASSSVGTGRSNGYTF
TRBV6-1	few	TRBJ2-7	NA	TGTGCCAGCAGTGAAGCGAGGGAACTATCCTACGAGCAGTACTTC	CASSEARELSYEQYF
TRBV2	NA	TRBJ2-1	TRBD1	TGTGCCAGCAATCAAAGACAGGGGGCGGATGAGCAGTTCTTC	CASNQRQGADEQFF
TRBV13	NA	TRBJ2-1	TRBD2	TGTGCCAGCAGCTTAAGCGGGAGCTCCTACAATGAGCAGTTCTTC	CASSLSGSSYNEQFF
TRBV7-6	NA	TRBJ2-1	NA	TGTGCCAGCAGCTTAGTGTGGCGGGGCCCTAGCGATGAGCAGTTCTTC	CASSLVWRGPSDEQFF
TRBV11-3	NA	TRBJ2-1	TRBD2	TGTGCCAGCAGCTTATCTGAGCTAGCGGGGGGCAATGAGCAGTTCTTC	CASSLSELAGGNEQFF
TRBV19	NA	TRBJ2-3	TRBD2	TGTGCCAGTAGCCTCCGGGCACCGGGAGGGGCAGATACGCAGTATTTT	CASSLRAPGGADTQYF
TRBV9	few	TRBJ1-4	NA	TGTGCCAGCAGCTCCCCGGGGGGCGGGGGTAATGAAAAACTGTTTTTT	CASSSPGGGGNEKLFF
TRBV6-5	few	TRBJ1-4	NA	TGTGCCAGCAGTTATTCAGTGCGGGGTGAAAAACTGTTTTTT	CASSYSVRGEKLFF
TRBV6-5	few	TRBJ1-3	NA	TGTGCCAGCAGTTACTCAACTCACGTCTCTGGAAACACCATATATTTT	CASSYSTHVSGNTIYF
TRBV27	NA	TRBJ1-2	TRBD1	TGTGCCAGCAGTCTCCCAGGGGGACACTACACCTTC	CASSLPGGHYTF
TRBV6-1	few	TRBJ2-3	NA	TGTGCCAGCAGTGTTCGAGGGAGTGGTCCCACAGATACGCAGTATTTT	CASSVRGSGPTDTQYF
TRBV2	NA	TRBJ1-3	NA	TGTGCCAGCTTATACAGCAGCCTCGGGGACACCATATATTTT	CASLYSSLGDTIYF
TRBV30	NA	TRBJ2-1	NA	TGTGCCCATAAGAGGGGGTGGAATGAGCAGTTCTTC	CAHKRGWNEQFF
TRBV5-8	few	TRBJ2-3	NA	TGTGCCAGCAGCCTCTTAGATACGCAGTATTTT	CASSLLDTQYF
TRBV9	NA	TRBJ2-6	NA	TGTGCCAGCGGTAGTAGGGGTTCCTCTGGGGCCAACGTCCTGACTTTC	CASGSRGSSGANVLTF
TRBV19	NA	TRBJ2-3	NA	TGTGCCAGTAGTATAGATCCTCCCCTAGGTTCTGGAGATACGCAGTATTTT	CASSIDPPLGSGDTQYF
TRBV14	few	TRBJ1-4	NA	TGTGCCAGCAGCCACGACACCAGAAGTAATGAAAAACTGTTTTTT	CASSHDTRSNEKLFF
TRBV9	NA	TRBJ2-5	NA	TGTGCCAGCAGCCCTGGGCCAGGGGGGGAGACCCAGTACTTC	CASSPGPGGETQYF
TRBV30	few	TRBJ2-7	NA	TGTGCCTGGAGTGCCAATCTGAAAGAGGGGGGGGACGAGCAGTACTTC	CAWSANLKEGGDEQYF
TRBV7-3	few	TRBJ2-7	TRBD1	TGTGCCAGCAGGCCGAGGCAGGGGGCGCGAGAGCAGTACTTC	CASRPRQGAREQYF
TRBV7-2	few	TRBJ2-7	TRBD1	TGTGCCAGCAGCTTAGTCACCGGGACAGAGACCTACGAGCAGTACTTC	CASSLVTGTETYEQYF
TRBV25-1	NA	TRBJ2-1	TRBD2	TGTGCCAGCAGTGAATATAAGGCTAGCGGGAGGGCCGGGCAGTTCTTC	CASSEYKASGRAGQFF
TRBV6-1	few	TRBJ2-7	TRBD2	TGTGCCAGCAGTGAAGTAGCGGGGGGGTCCTACGAGCAGTACTTC	CASSEVAGGSYEQYF
TRBV7-9	NA	TRBJ2-7	NA	TGTGCCAGCAGCTCTACAGGTTACGAGCAGTACTTC	CASSSTGYEQYF
TRBV10-3	NA	TRBJ2-3	TRBD1	TGTGCCATCAGGCAGGGGGCGATGACAGATACGCAGTATTTT	CAIRQGAMTDTQYF
TRBV4-3	few	TRBJ2-1	NA	TGCGCCAGCAGCCAAGTGGAGGAGTCCGGATCCCCAACGGAGCAGTTCTTC	CASSQVEESGSPTEQFF
TRBV11-2	few	TRBJ1-1	TRBD1	TGTGCCAGCAGCCCACGACAGGGAACAATTTTGAACACTGAAGCTTTCTTT	CASSPRQGTILNTEAFF
TRBV5-4	NA	TRBJ2-2	TRBD2	TGTGCCAGCAGCCAAGGACTAGCGGAACCCACCGGGGAGCTGTTTTTT	CASSQGLAEPTGELFF
TRBV7-9	NA	TRBJ2-1	TRBD1	TGTGCCAGCAGCCGACAGGGACGGGGCAATGAGCAGTTCTTC	CASSRQGRGNEQFF
TRBV2	NA	TRBJ1-1	TRBD1	TGTGCCAGCAGTGTCTACCGGGACAGAAGGAACACTGAAGCTTTCTTT	CASSVYRDRRNTEAFF
TRBV6-1	NA	TRBJ1-4	TRBD1	TGTGCCAGCAGTGAGACAGGGGATGAAAAACTGTTTTTT	CASSETGDEKLFF
TRBV7-3	NA	TRBJ2-2	NA	TGTGCCAGCAGCCTTTTCGCGGGCCTCGGAACCGGGGAGCTGTTTTTT	CASSLFAGLGTGELFF
TRBV9	NA	TRBJ2-2	NA	TGTGCCAGCAGCGTAGGAGGTCACGGGGAGCTGTTTTTT	CASSVGGHGELFF
TRBV27	NA	TRBJ2-3	TRBD1	TGTGCCAGCACGCGCTTAGGGGGCCCAGATACGCAGTATTTT	CASTRLGGPDTQYF
TRBV18	NA	TRBJ2-5	NA	TGTGCCAGCAGATGGGGGGTAGACCAAGAGACCCAGTACTTC	CASRWGVDQETQYF
TRBV29-1	NA	TRBJ2-7	NA	TGCAGCGTTGAAGATTTTACCACCTACGAGCAGTACTTC	CSVEDFTTYEQYF
TRBV30	few	TRBJ1-2	NA	TGTGCCTGGAGCCCACCTCATGCGCGGGGCTACACCTTC	CAWSPPHARGYTF
TRBV5-3	few	TRBJ2-4	NA	TGTGCCAGAAGCTTGGAGTCGAGTCGGGACATTCAGTACTTC	CARSLESSRDIQYF
TRBV30	few	TRBJ1-2	NA	TGTGCCTGGAGGCTGGGGCAGCCTAACTATGGCTACACCTTC	CAWRLGQPNYGYTF
TRBV4-1	NA	TRBJ2-1	TRBD1	TGCGCCAGCAGCCCCCTTGACAGGGCAAACTACAATGAGCAGTTCTTC	CASSPLDRANYNEQFF
TRBV28	NA	TRBJ2-7	NA	TGTGCCAGCAGTTTTGGAGGAGCTTCTCTCTCCTACGAGCAGTACTTC	CASSFGGASLSYEQYF
TRBV5-4	few	TRBJ1-2	TRBD1	TGTGCCAGCAGTCGACAGGGGACGTACTCGAACTATGGCTACACCTTC	CASSRQGTYSNYGYTF
TRBV11-2	few	TRBJ2-7	TRBD2	TGTGCCAGCAGCTTAATTGCGGGAGGGCGTCCCTACGAGCAGTACTTC	CASSLIAGGRPYEQYF
TRBV13	NA	TRBJ2-5	TRBD1	TGTGCCAGCAGCAGAATAGGGGGCGCGGGAGAGACCCAGTACTTC	CASSRIGGAGETQYF
TRBV19	NA	TRBJ2-3	NA	TGTGCCAGTAGTGGGAGAGGGGATACGCAGTATTTT	CASSGRGDTQYF
TRBV10-3	NA	TRBJ2-3	TRBD2	TGTGCCATCAGTGAGTCAGTAGCGGGGGGGGCAGATACGCAGTATTTT	CAISESVAGGADTQYF
TRBV5-1	few	TRBJ1-1	TRBD1	TGCGCCAGCAGCTCGCAGGGACAGCCGAACACTGAAGCTTTCTTT	CASSSQGQPNTEAFF
TRBV6-5	few	TRBJ1-1	NA	TGTGCCAGCAGTTTATATGGAGATAACACTGAAGCTTTCTTT	CASSLYGDNTEAFF
TRBV6-1	few	TRBJ2-3	TRBD2	TGTGCCAGCGCCCTGGGACTAGCGGGAACAGATACGCAGTATTTT	CASALGLAGTDTQYF